This T cell receptor beta chain was captured in a study of blood T cell repertoires in COVID-19. Across the study: COVID-19 samples from acute and convalescent phases originated in the United States, Italy and Spain. T cells, B-cell-depleted T cells, or PBMCs supplied cDNA or gDNA.

The CDR3 spans 14 residues. V lost 3 bases to trimming and J lost 0 bases; unmatched junction nucleotides: 2. Germline-derived CDR1 and CDR2 are SGHTA and FQGNSA. Generated by immunoSEQ multiplex PCR, the TCRdb table keeps only in-frame clones and is missing some. The profile shows under 100,000 clones, approximately 84% of them singletons. This TCR was sampled from a man older than 75 with active or convalescent COVID-19. Specimen: peripheral blood. The chain links TRBV7-2 to TRBJ2-7, with 7 bases that match TRBD1. The CDR3 loop reads CASSFAGGSYEQYF. The CDR3 region has the DNA TGTGCCAGCAGCTTTGCAGGGGGCTCCTACGAGCAGTACTTC.